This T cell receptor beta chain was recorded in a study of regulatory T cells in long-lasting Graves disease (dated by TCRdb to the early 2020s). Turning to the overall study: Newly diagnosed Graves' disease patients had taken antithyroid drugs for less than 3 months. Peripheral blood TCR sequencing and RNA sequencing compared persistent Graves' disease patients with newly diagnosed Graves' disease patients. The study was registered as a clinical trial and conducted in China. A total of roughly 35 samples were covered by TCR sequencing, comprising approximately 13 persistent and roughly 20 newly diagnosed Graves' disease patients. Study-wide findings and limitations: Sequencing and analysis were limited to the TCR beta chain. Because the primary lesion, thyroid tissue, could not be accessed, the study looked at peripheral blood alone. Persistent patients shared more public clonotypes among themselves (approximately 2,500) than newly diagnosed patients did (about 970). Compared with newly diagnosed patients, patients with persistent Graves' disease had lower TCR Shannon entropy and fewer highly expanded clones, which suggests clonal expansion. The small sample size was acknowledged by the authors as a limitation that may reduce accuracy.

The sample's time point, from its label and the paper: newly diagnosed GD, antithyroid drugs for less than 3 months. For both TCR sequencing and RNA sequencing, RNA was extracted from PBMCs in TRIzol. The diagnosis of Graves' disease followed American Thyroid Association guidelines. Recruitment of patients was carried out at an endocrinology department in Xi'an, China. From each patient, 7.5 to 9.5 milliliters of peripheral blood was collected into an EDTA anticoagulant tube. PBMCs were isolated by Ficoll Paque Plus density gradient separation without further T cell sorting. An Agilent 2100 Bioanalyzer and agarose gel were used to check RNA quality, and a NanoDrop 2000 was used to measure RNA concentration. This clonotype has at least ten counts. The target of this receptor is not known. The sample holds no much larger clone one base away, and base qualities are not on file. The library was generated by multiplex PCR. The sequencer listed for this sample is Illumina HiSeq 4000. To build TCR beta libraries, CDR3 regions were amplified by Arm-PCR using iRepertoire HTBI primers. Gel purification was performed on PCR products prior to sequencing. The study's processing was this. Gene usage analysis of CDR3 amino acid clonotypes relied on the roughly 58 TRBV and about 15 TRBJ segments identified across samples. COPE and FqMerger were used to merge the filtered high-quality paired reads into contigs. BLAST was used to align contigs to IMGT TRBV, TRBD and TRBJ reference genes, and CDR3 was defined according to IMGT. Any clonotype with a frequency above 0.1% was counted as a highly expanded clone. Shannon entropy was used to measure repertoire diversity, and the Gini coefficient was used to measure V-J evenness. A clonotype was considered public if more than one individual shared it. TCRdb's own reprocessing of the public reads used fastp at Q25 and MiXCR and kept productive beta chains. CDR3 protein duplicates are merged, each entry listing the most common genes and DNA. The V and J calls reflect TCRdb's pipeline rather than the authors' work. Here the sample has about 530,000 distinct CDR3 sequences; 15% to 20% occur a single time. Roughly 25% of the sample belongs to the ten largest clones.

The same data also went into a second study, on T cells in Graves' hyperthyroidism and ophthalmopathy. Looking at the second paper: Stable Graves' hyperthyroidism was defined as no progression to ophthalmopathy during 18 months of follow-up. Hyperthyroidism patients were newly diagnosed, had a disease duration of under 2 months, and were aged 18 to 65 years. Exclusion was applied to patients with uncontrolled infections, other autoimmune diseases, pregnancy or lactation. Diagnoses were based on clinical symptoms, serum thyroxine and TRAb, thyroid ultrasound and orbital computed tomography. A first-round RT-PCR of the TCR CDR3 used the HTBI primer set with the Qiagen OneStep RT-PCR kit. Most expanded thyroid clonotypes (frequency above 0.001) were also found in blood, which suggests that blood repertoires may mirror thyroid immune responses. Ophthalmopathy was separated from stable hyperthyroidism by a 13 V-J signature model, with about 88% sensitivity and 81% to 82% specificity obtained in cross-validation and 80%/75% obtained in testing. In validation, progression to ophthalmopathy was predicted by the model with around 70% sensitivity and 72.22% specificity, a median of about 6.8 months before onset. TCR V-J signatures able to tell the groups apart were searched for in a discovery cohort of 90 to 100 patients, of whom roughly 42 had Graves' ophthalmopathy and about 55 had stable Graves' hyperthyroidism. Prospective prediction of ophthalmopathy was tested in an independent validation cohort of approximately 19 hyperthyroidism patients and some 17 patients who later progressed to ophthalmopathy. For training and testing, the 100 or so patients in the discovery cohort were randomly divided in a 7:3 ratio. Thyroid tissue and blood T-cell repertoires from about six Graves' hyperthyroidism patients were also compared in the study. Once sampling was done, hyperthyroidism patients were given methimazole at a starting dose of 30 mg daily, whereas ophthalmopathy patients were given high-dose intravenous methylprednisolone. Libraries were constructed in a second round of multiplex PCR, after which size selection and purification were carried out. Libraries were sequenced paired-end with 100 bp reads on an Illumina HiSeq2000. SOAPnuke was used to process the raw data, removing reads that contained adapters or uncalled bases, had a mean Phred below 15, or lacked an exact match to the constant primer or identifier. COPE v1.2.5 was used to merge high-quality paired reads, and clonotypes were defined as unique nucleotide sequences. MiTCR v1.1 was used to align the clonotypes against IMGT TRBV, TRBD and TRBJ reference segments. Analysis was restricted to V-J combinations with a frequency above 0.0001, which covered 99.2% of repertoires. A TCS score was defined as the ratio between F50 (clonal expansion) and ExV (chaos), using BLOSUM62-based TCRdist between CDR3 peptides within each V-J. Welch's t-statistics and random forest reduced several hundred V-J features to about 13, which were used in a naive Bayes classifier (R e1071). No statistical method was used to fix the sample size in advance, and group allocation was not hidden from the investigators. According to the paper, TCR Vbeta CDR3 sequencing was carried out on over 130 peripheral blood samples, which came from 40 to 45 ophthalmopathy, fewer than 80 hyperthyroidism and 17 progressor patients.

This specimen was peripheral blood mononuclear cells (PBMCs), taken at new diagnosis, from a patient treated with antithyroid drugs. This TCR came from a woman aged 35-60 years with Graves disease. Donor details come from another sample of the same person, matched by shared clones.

For the CDR3, the sequence is CSARVAGTGVGYTF. The sequenced DNA: TGCAGTGCTAGAGTTGCCGGGACAGGGGTCGGCTACACCTTC. The chain is encoded by TRBV20-1 joined to TRBJ1-2; 10 central bases correspond to TRBD1. V is cut back by 1 base and J by 8 bases, with 7 bases in the junction unmatched. The CDR3 sequence holds 14 residues, the cysteine and phenylalanine included. Just CDR3 DNA is preserved here, 42 bases in frame from base 1. The germline V gene (reference sequence) yields DFQATT for CDR1 and SNEGSKA for CDR2.